The rows below give T cell receptor beta chains drawn from one sample of a study of cytomegalovirus exposure and HLA in healthy donors. Using immunoSEQ multiplex PCR, the repertoire was profiled, and TCRdb retains in-frame clones only, with some absent. The sample contains tens of thousands of clones, about three quarters of which appear only once. The sample consisted of PBMCs. All receptors come from a man aged 45-65 years in good health and CMV-seropositive. Each CDR3 is given with its conserved first and last residue. A D gene is named only where the DNA matches it firmly. Clone size is stated in some rows and not others, as once, few, many or a class when expanded.

size: NA
J: TRBJ2-7
V: TRBV27
D: TRBD2
DNA: TGTGCCAGCAGCGGACTAGCCGGCAACGAGCAGTACTTC
CDR3: CASSGLAGNEQYF

size: NA
J: TRBJ1-1
V: TRBV30
D: NA
DNA: TGTGCCTGGATACAGGGTCGGGGCACTGAAGCTTTCTTT
CDR3: CAWIQGRGTEAFF

size: NA
J: TRBJ2-2
V: TRBV5-1
D: TRBD2
DNA: TGCGCCAGCAGCTTGGGTGCAACTAGCGGGAGTAGAAACACCGGGGAGCTGTTTTTT
CDR3: CASSLGATSGSRNTGELFF

size: NA
J: TRBJ1-5
V: TRBV6-5
D: NA
DNA: TGTGCCAGCAGTTACAACAGGGGCAATCAGCCCCAGCATTTT
CDR3: CASSYNRGNQPQHF

size: once
J: TRBJ2-7
V: TRBV7-8
D: TRBD2
DNA: TGTGCCAGCAGCCCCCCCCCGTCCTTGGTAGCGGGGTCCTACGAGCAGTACTTC
CDR3: CASSPPPSLVAGSYEQYF

size: NA
J: TRBJ1-5
V: TRBV6-4
D: NA
DNA: TGTGCCAGCAGTGACGGCGTCAGGCATCAGCCCCAGCATTTT
CDR3: CASSDGVRHQPQHF

size: few
J: TRBJ2-5
V: TRBV19
D: TRBD2
DNA: TGTGCCAGTAGTATGCCTCGTGGGAGGGGACGGGAGACCCAGTACTTC
CDR3: CASSMPRGRGRETQYF

size: few
J: TRBJ1-2
V: TRBV6-5
D: NA
DNA: TGTGCCAGCAGTCCTATAATTAGTGATGGCTACACCTTC
CDR3: CASSPIISDGYTF

size: NA
J: TRBJ2-5
V: TRBV29-1
D: TRBD2
DNA: TGCAGCGTTGTTGGCGGGAGGGGGTGGGAAGAGACCCAGTACTTC
CDR3: CSVVGGRGWEETQYF

size: NA
J: TRBJ2-6
V: TRBV5-1
D: NA
DNA: TGCGCCAGCAGCGTAGATACCGGGACTTCAAACGTCCTGACTTTC
CDR3: CASSVDTGTSNVLTF

size: once
J: TRBJ2-3
V: TRBV27
D: NA
DNA: TGTGCCAGCGTTTCAAATGTCGTTACGGGAGATACGCAGTATTTT
CDR3: CASVSNVVTGDTQYF

size: NA
J: TRBJ2-7
V: TRBV5-1
D: TRBD1
DNA: TGCGCCAGCAGCTTGGGCCAGGGGGCCTCCTACGAGCAGTACTTC
CDR3: CASSLGQGASYEQYF

size: once
J: TRBJ1-1
V: TRBV5-1
D: TRBD1
DNA: TGCGCCAGCAGCTTGACGGACAGGGCTAACACTGAAGCTTTCTTT
CDR3: CASSLTDRANTEAFF

size: NA
J: TRBJ2-7
V: TRBV6-1
D: TRBD2
DNA: TGTGCCAGCAGTGTGGGGCTAGCGGTAACTCGGGGTTACGAGCAGTACTTC
CDR3: CASSVGLAVTRGYEQYF

size: NA
J: TRBJ2-1
V: TRBV14
D: TRBD2
DNA: TGTGCCAGCAGCCAAGTAAAAGGGCCGGGACTACCATTCTACAATGAGCAGTTCTTC
CDR3: CASSQVKGPGLPFYNEQFF

size: NA
J: TRBJ2-7
V: TRBV27
D: NA
DNA: TGTGCCAGCAGTTTATTGGCAGGGTTTGGGGAGCAGTACTTC
CDR3: CASSLLAGFGEQYF

size: NA
J: TRBJ1-1
V: TRBV27
D: TRBD1
DNA: TGTGCCAGCAGTTCCAACCCAGGGGGCAACGCTGAAGCTTTCTTT
CDR3: CASSSNPGGNAEAFF

size: NA
J: TRBJ1-5
V: TRBV7-8
D: TRBD1
DNA: TGTGCCAGCAGCTTATTCCAGGGGGTCGGTCAGCCCCAGCATTTT
CDR3: CASSLFQGVGQPQHF

size: few
J: TRBJ2-1
V: TRBV4-3
D: TRBD2
DNA: TGCGCCAGCAGCCAAGAGGTCGGGGGAGGGTCCTACTCCTACAATGAGCAGTTCTTC
CDR3: CASSQEVGGGSYSYNEQFF

size: once
J: TRBJ2-7
V: TRBV7-9
D: TRBD1
DNA: TGTTCCAGCAGCTTAGCTGACAGGGTGGGCTCCTACGAGCAGTACTTC
CDR3: CSSSLADRVGSYEQYF

size: NA
J: TRBJ2-2
V: TRBV12-5
D: TRBD2
DNA: TGTGCTAGTGGTTTGATTACTAGCGGGACGAACACCGGGGAGCTGTTTTTT
CDR3: CASGLITSGTNTGELFF

size: NA
J: TRBJ2-7
V: TRBV27
D: NA
DNA: TGTGCCAGCAGTTTATCGTCCGGGTACGAGCAGTACTTC
CDR3: CASSLSSGYEQYF

size: NA
J: TRBJ1-5
V: TRBV14
D: NA
DNA: TGTGCCGGCAGCCAAAGTGGAAAGGGGGCCCAGCATTTT
CDR3: CAGSQSGKGAQHF

size: NA
J: TRBJ1-5
V: TRBV30
D: NA
DNA: TGTGCCTGGAGGAGGGATGGGGGCAATCAGCCCCAGCATTTT
CDR3: CAWRRDGGNQPQHF

size: NA
J: TRBJ2-7
V: TRBV6-1
D: NA
DNA: TGTGCCAGCAGGGGGGCAAGCTCCTACGAGCAGTACTTC
CDR3: CASRGASSYEQYF

size: NA
J: TRBJ2-1
V: TRBV10-3
D: TRBD2
DNA: TGTGCCATCAGTGATCCCCAGCGGGAGGGTAACAATGAGCAGTTCTTC
CDR3: CAISDPQREGNNEQFF

size: NA
J: TRBJ2-1
V: TRBV14
D: TRBD2
DNA: TGTGCCAGCAGCCAAGGTCCTAGCGGGAGTTCCTACAATGAGCAGTTCTTC
CDR3: CASSQGPSGSSYNEQFF

size: NA
J: TRBJ2-2
V: TRBV4-1
D: NA
DNA: TGCGCCAGCAGCCAAGAGGAGGGTACGAACACCGGGGAGCTGTTTTTT
CDR3: CASSQEEGTNTGELFF

size: NA
J: TRBJ2-7
V: TRBV19
D: NA
DNA: TGTGCCAGTAGTACCCGACCAGGCTACGAGCAGTACTTC
CDR3: CASSTRPGYEQYF

size: NA
J: TRBJ2-7
V: TRBV27
D: NA
DNA: TGTGCCAGCAGTTTTGCCGGGAACGAGCAGTACTTC
CDR3: CASSFAGNEQYF

size: few
J: TRBJ1-4
V: TRBV6-1
D: NA
DNA: TGTGCCAGCAGTGAAGCGGGGGCCTTTGATGAAAAACTGTTTTTT
CDR3: CASSEAGAFDEKLFF

size: NA
J: TRBJ2-1
V: TRBV9
D: TRBD2
DNA: TGTGCCAGCAGCGTAGCGGGAGGCTCCTACAATGAGCAGTTCTTC
CDR3: CASSVAGGSYNEQFF

size: NA
J: TRBJ1-2
V: TRBV11-1
D: TRBD1
DNA: TGTGCCAGCAGCCCCGACAGGGGGGATGGCTACACCTTC
CDR3: CASSPDRGDGYTF

size: NA
J: TRBJ2-3
V: TRBV10-3
D: TRBD1
DNA: TGTGCCATCAGTATACAGGGGGCTGAAGATACGCAGTATTTT
CDR3: CAISIQGAEDTQYF

size: NA
J: TRBJ2-7
V: TRBV11-3
D: NA
DNA: TGTGCCAGCAGCTTAGTAACCTTCCGGGAGACGGGAGAGCAGTACTTC
CDR3: CASSLVTFRETGEQYF

size: NA
J: TRBJ2-3
V: TRBV5-1
D: TRBD2
DNA: TGCGCCAGCAGCTTGCTAGCGGGAGTTGGCACAGATACGCAGTATTTT
CDR3: CASSLLAGVGTDTQYF

size: NA
J: TRBJ2-2
V: TRBV5-1
D: TRBD1
DNA: TGCGCCAGCAGCACAGGGGACCAAATCACCGGGGAGCTGTTTTTT
CDR3: CASSTGDQITGELFF

size: NA
J: TRBJ2-1
V: TRBV7-2
D: NA
DNA: TGTGCCAGCAGCCGCCAGGAGGCGGGCCGGGAGCAGTTCTTC
CDR3: CASSRQEAGREQFF

size: NA
J: TRBJ2-5
V: TRBV9
D: NA
DNA: TGTGCCAGCAGCGTAGCTCCGACAGTCCAAGAGACCCAGTACTTC
CDR3: CASSVAPTVQETQYF